This section outlines one T cell receptor beta chain sequence together with its context. Its antigen is unidentified. The data originate from a study of cytomegalovirus exposure and HLA in healthy donors. Turning to the study itself: The approximately 120 million unique TCR beta sequences, from roughly 170 million T cells, were found by an earlier analysis. Study-wide results and caveats: As was reported, the HLA-A and HLA-B alleles of most subjects were accurately predicted from TCR beta sequences. It was approximately 150 TCR beta chains that were listed as cytomegalovirus-associated. Roughly even sequencing depth across donors was the assumption behind the presence/absence analyses.

The study ran its PCR with 60 Vbeta and 13 Jbeta primers. Produced via immunoSEQ multiplex PCR; TCRdb's table is partial and in-frame only. Of approximately 100,000 clones in the sample, roughly 76% were seen once. Sequenced: PBMCs. This TCR was recovered from a female donor in good health and CMV-seronegative.

CDR3 loop: CASSPGTTGNTIYF. The DNA for the CDR3 is TGTGCCAGCAGTCCAGGGACAACTGGAAACACCATATATTTT. This chain links TRBV7-6 with TRBJ1-3, with a tentative D call TRBD1 (6 bases). CDR1 and CDR2 (germline): SGHVS, FNYEAQ. V was trimmed by 6 bases and J by 2 bases, leaving 11 bases between them. The CDR3 spans 14 residues.